Below, 2 T cell receptor beta chains from the same sample are listed, as sequenced in a study of blood T cell repertoires in COVID-19. Some clones are missing from TCRdb's copy, which holds only in-frame ones; the method was immunoSEQ multiplex PCR. The profile covers a few hundred thousand clones, with approximately 83% appearing a single time and around 3.6% taken by the ten largest. Material: PBMCs or T cells enriched from blood (not recorded which). Receptors were obtained from a man aged 50 or older who had recovered from COVID-19.

This clone came up a few times. The chain is built from TRBV5-1 and TRBJ2-2, with no clear D. Germline lookup yields CDR1 SGHRS and CDR2 YFSETQ. The CDR3 runs to 12 residues. V lost 1 base and J lost 8, with 6 bases in between. CDR3 in amino acids: CASSLSRGELFF. The CDR3 DNA reads as TGCGCCAGCAGCTTGTCGCGGGGGGAGCTGTTTTTT.

V usage is TRBV11-1 and J usage is TRBJ1-6; the match to TRBD1 covers 7 bases. Germline V gene lookup returns CDR1 SGHAT and CDR2 FQDESV (reference sequence). This CDR3 has 13 amino acids. With 3 bases clipped from V and 10 bases from J, the junction kept 3 bases outside the gene matches. In DNA, the CDR3 is TGTGCCAGCAGCTTGAAAGGGGGCTCACCCCTCCACTTT. This translates into CASSLKGGSPLHF.